This T cell receptor (beta chain) was sequenced during a study of beta chain features in type 1 diabetes listed by TCRdb under 2018. Notes on the research overall: No differences in mean age, gender distribution, total cell number or subset yield were found between patients and healthy donors. Naive and central memory subsets were obtained from all 30 or so donors, but regulatory and stem cell-like memory subsets were isolated from only 8 patients and roughly eight healthy donors. A total of around 110,000,000 sorted cells were examined across all samples, and RNA yield correlated strongly with the number of cells per subset. The study compared TCRB repertoires of sorted circulating CD4+ T cell subsets between recently diagnosed type 1 diabetes patients and matched healthy donors. Points the paper makes about the study in general: Only small numbers of individuals were included in the HLA sub-analyses, which left unresolved whether HLA type had any influence on TCRB rearrangement. Patients with type 1 diabetes made fewer insertions and deleted more nucleotides at VDJ recombination sites, implying thymic rearrangement abnormalities. Sequencing cDNA rather than genomic DNA could over-represent highly expressing activated cells, although activation and CD3 levels did not differ between groups. In all four CD4+ subsets, TCRB CDR3 length was moderately but significantly shorter in type 1 diabetes patients. Naive, central memory and regulatory TCRB repertoires appeared more similar among patients than among healthy donors. Shorter templates might have been favored by PCR, but patient and control samples were amplified and corrected together, so both groups would have been affected equally by any skew.

There are 15 amino acids in the CDR3, from cysteine to phenylalanine inclusive. The retained sequence is limited to the CDR3, 45 bases, with the frame set at the first base. V is trimmed back by 3 bases and J by 4 bases, and the junction contains 8 bases that no gene match accounts for. Taken from the germline V gene (reference sequence), the CDR1 and CDR2 loops are GTSNPN and SVGIG. A single peripheral blood draw of approximately 0.11 L on average was collected from each donor into heparinised tubes. Naive, central memory, regulatory and stem cell-like memory CD4+ T cells were sorted on a BD FACSAria II using a panel including CD45RO, CCR7, CD25, CD127, CD95 and CD27. Every sorted population had a purity above 95%. PBMCs were isolated right away by Lymphoprep density gradient centrifugation and were stained directly, without culture. So that batch effects would be minimized, each experiment stained and sorted samples in pairs, pairing one healthy donor with one patient.

All of the isolated RNA was reverse transcribed with the High Capacity cDNA Reverse Transcription Kit, so expressed TCRB transcripts were sequenced. Deep immunoSEQ sequencing was performed on naive, central memory and regulatory T cell samples, with an average of roughly 3.3 million total reads per sample. Sorted cells were lysed in RLT buffer and RNA was extracted with DNase-treated RNeasy Micro or Mini kits, depending on cell number. To prevent cross-contamination, every cell subset was processed on its own, while patient and healthy donor samples were processed together. Using the immunoSEQ multiplex PCR, TCRB sequences were amplified from cDNA into 87-bp fragments spanning the CDR3 region. The amplicons were sequenced using the Illumina HiSeq platform. Per the source publication's procedure: PCR bias was corrected computationally using synthetic template baselines, and reads within Hamming distance 2 were collapsed, with unmergeable singletons discarded. Reads were aligned against IMGT so that V, D and J genes, CDR3 length and insertions or deletions at six rearrangement sites could be assigned. Within each subset, clonotype counts were normalized to sorted cell number, and only after that were true diversity and Gini coefficients computed with the tcR R package. The overlap coefficient, calculated on TCRB nucleotide sequences, was used to measure repertoire sharing. Out-of-frame TCRB sequences from naive cells were analyzed as a proxy for the pre-selection repertoire. TCRdb stores this immuneACCESS table with in-frame sequences only. Part of the clones is absent; in the studies checked, under half of the shortfall reflects unresolved V genes, and no reason is known for the rest. V, J and clone size are taken as reported in that table, and D and trimming were inferred from the DNA itself. This sample lists 430,000 or so clones; 10% to 12% were detected once. 0.035% to 0.05% of the sample belongs to the ten largest clones.

This clone was detected only a few times. Its antigen is still unknown. The input lacks base qualities; no much larger clone sits a single base away. The TCR comes from a woman younger than 35 in good health. The sample was naive CD4+ T cells from blood. The cell subset or site label of this sample denotes: true naive CD4+ T cells. The V gene is TRBV30 and the J gene is TRBJ2-2, with 7 bases aligning to TRBD1. The DNA sequence follows: TGTGCCTGGAGATTAGGGGGCTTGACCACCGGGGAGCTGTTTTTT. Its coded protein is CAWRLGGLTTGELFF.